Following are 20 T cell receptor beta chains from one sample sequenced in a study of early T cells in non-severe SARS-CoV-2 infection. TCRdb itself ran the 5' RACE reads through MiXCR, one entry per CDR3 protein. The profile shows roughly 80,000 distinct CDR3 sequences, 16% of them singletons. The sequenced sample consisted of whole blood. The receptor set was obtained from an adult who was a healthcare worker with PCR-confirmed SARS-CoV-2 infection or an uninfected control (not recorded which).

This clonotype was seen more than once but under ten times. The chain uses TRBV20-1 and TRBJ1-1; D is unclear. Germline lookup yields CDR1 DFQATT and CDR2 SNEGSKA (reference sequence). The CDR3 covers 13 residues. Deletions cut 8 bases from V and 1 base from J, with 14 bases between. CDR3 sequence reads: CSTPREPNTEAFF. CDR3 DNA: TGCAGTACCCCGCGGGAGCCGAACACTGAAGCTTTCTTT.

This clonotype came up a few times. The CDR3 here is CSVLKQGGTEAFF. CDR3 nucleotide sequence: TGCAGCGTCCTCAAACAGGGAGGGACTGAAGCTTTCTTT. The chain combines TRBV29-1 with TRBJ1-1, with D possibly being TRBD1 (6 bases). CDR1 and CDR2 from the germline V gene are SQVTM and ANQGSEA. CDR3 size: 13 residues. Trimming cost V 6 bases and J 5 bases, with 16 bases left between them.

The V gene is TRBV30, the J gene TRBJ2-1, with D tentatively TRBD1 (7 bases). Trimming took off 2 bases at V and 4 bases at J, with 15 bases between the two ends. Germline values: CDR1 GTSNPN, CDR2 SVGIG (reference sequence). The CDR3 runs 15 residues. The CDR3: CAWSRRRGRYNEQFF. The CDR3, as DNA: TGTGCCTGGAGTAGAAGGAGGGGGCGATACAATGAGCAGTTCTTC.

This clonotype was detected ten times or more. The chain links TRBV7-6 to TRBJ2-1; the D gene is possibly TRBD1 (6 bases). V lost 2 bases to trimming and J lost 7 bases, with 18 bases between them. The CDR3 has 16 amino acids. Germline assignment: CDR1 SGHVS and CDR2 FNYEAQ. For the CDR3, the DNA is TGTGCCAGCAGCTTATCGGCCACAGGGAAGAGGAATGAGCAGTTCTTC. Its translation is CASSLSATGKRNEQFF. Full variable domain (outside the CDR3, taken from reference TRBV7-6 and TRBJ2-1): GAGVSQSPRYKVTKRGQDVALRCDPISGHVSLYWYRQALGQGPEFLTYFNYEAQQDKSGLPNDRFSAERPEGSISTLTIQRTEQRDSAMYRCASSLSATGKRNEQFFGPGTRLTVL.

This rearrangement joins TRBV7-3 to TRBJ2-2; maybe TRBD1 (5 bases). The CDR3 loop spans 16 amino acids. Between the trimmed V and J ends, which lost 5 bases and 0 bases, there was a span of 13 bases. Germline values: CDR1 SGHTA, CDR2 FQGTGA. CDR3 nucleotides: TGTGCCAGCAGCCCAAGGACAATATCGAACACCGGGGAGCTGTTTTTT. Protein sequence: CASSPRTISNTGELFF. The entire variable domain, with the rest obtained from reference TRBV7-3 and TRBJ2-2, is as follows: GAGVSQTPSNKVTEKGKYVELRCDPISGHTALYWYRQSLGQGPEFLIYFQGTGAADDSGLPNDRFFAVRPEGSVSTLKIQRTERGDSAVYLCASSPRTISNTGELFFGEGSRLTVL.

This clonotype was detected only a few times. The CDR3 DNA reads TGTGCCAGCAGCCCCTACGGCACAGATACGCAGTATTTT. It specifies CASSPYGTDTQYF. The chain combines TRBV7-2 with TRBJ2-3; D gene ambiguous. CDR1 is SGHTA, CDR2 FQGNSA, per germline. This CDR3 comprises 13 residues. V was clipped by 5 bases and J by 1 base, with 7 bases between them.

The CDR3 bases are TGTGCCAGCTCCCGTGTCCAGACCTACGAGCAGTACTTC. It is translated as CASSRVQTYEQYF. The gene calls are TRBV18 and TRBJ2-7; D is unclear. The ends were cut back, 6 bases at V and 2 bases at J, with 11 bases in the middle. The length of the CDR3 is 13 residues. Germline loops: CDR1 KGHSH, CDR2 LQKENI. The whole variable domain, filled in from reference TRBV18 and TRBJ2-7, reads NAGVMQNPRHLVRRRGQEARLRCSPMKGHSHVYWYRQLPEEGLKFMVYLQKENIIDESGMPKERFSAEFPKEGPSILRIQQVVRGDSAAYFCASSRVQTYEQYFGPGTRLTVT.

This CDR3 reads CAWGTGDYGYTF. The CDR3 bases are TGTGCCTGGGGGACAGGGGACTATGGCTACACCTTC. The V call is TRBV30, the J call TRBJ1-2; 10 bases line up with TRBD1. CDR3 length equals 12 residues. J lost 3 bases, V lost 5 bases, and 0 bases had no gene match. Germline loops: CDR1 GTSNPN, CDR2 SVGIG (reference sequence).

This clonotype was picked up a small number of times. This rearrangement joins TRBV6-5 to TRBJ2-7; D tentatively reads TRBD1 or TRBD2 (5 bases each). Germline CDR1 is MNHEY and CDR2 is SVGAGI. V dropped 5 bases and J dropped 2 bases, with 16 bases sitting between them. The CDR3 is 15 amino acids. CDR3 sequence reads: CASSRGSGSTYEQYF. The CDR3 DNA follows: TGTGCCAGCAGTCGCGGGTCAGGGTCTACCTACGAGCAGTACTTC.

CDR3 sequence reads: CSVERGQETQYF. The CDR3 DNA reads as TGCAGCGTTGAACGGGGGCAAGAGACCCAGTACTTC. The rearrangement joins TRBV29-1 to TRBJ2-5; possibly TRBD2 for D (6 bases). The CDR3 length is 12 residues. The V gene's germline CDR1 is SQVTM and CDR2 ANQGSEA. With 2 bases removed from V and 2 bases from J, the gap between germline ends came to 6 bases.

This clonotype was found a few times. The genes are TRBV7-6 and TRBJ2-5; D perhaps matches TRBD1 (7 bases). The CDR3 covers 15 residues. Germline loops: CDR1 SGHVS, CDR2 FNYEAQ. The V end was cut by 1 base, the J end by 5 bases, with 14 bases between. The CDR3 coding sequence is TGTGCCAGCAGCTTAGGCAGGGGGGATTCGGAGACCCAGTACTTC. Protein sequence: CASSLGRGDSETQYF.

This clonotype was detected ten times or more. V usage is TRBV4-2 and J usage is TRBJ2-1, with TRBD2 matching 9 bases. This CDR3 comprises 17 residues. The germline gives CDR1 LGHNA, CDR2 YNFKEQ. With 1 base clipped from V and 5 bases from J, the junction kept 9 bases outside the gene matches. This CDR3 reads CASSQAEGLAGDNEQFF. The CDR3 DNA reads as TGTGCCAGCAGCCAAGCTGAGGGACTAGCAGGAGACAATGAGCAGTTCTTC.

The chain recombines TRBV9 with TRBJ2-2; TRBD1 is a possible D gene (5 bases). V was pared by 3 bases and J by 1 base, with 7 bases between. The CDR3 spans 14 residues. CDR1 and CDR2 from the germline V gene are SGDLS and YYNGEE. In DNA form, the CDR3 reads TGTGCCAGCAGCGCCACAGGGAACACCGGGGAGCTGTTTTTT. Residues: CASSATGNTGELFF.

This clonotype showed up just a few times. The V call is TRBV10-3, the J call TRBJ2-3; TRBD2 matches 12 bases. Germline V CDR1 and CDR2: ENHRY, SYGVKD. The CDR3 extends over 16 amino acids. Losses at the gene ends were 6 bases for V and 1 base for J; bases not matched to a gene: 5. DNA for the CDR3: TGTGCCATCAGGACACTAGCGGGAGGTGGCACAGATACGCAGTATTTT. Encoded protein: CAIRTLAGGGTDTQYF.

The chain joins TRBV7-9 to TRBJ1-1; 7 positions agree with TRBD1. The germline gives CDR1 SEHNR, CDR2 FQNEAQ (reference sequence). J gave up 7 bases and V 5 bases, and 7 bases lay outside the gene matches. CDR3 length: 13 amino acids. The CDR3 protein is CASSRQGNDEAFF. The CDR3, as DNA: TGTGCCAGCAGCCGACAGGGAAATGATGAAGCTTTCTTT.

The V call is TRBV7-2, the J call TRBJ2-7; 7 bases map to TRBD1. The CDR3 length is 13 residues. Germline trimming cut 5 bases from V and 3 bases from J; bases unmatched to any gene: 4. Germline V gene data show CDR1 as SGHTA and CDR2 as FQGNSA. The CDR3, as DNA: TGTGCCAGCAGCCGGGACAGAGACTACGAGCAGTACTTC. It encodes CASSRDRDYEQYF.

The V call is TRBV20-1, the J call TRBJ2-5; D remains unclear. This CDR3 has 11 amino acids. CDR1 and CDR2 (germline): DFQATT, SNEGSKA (reference sequence). Trimming stripped 6 bases from V and 5 bases from J, with 10 bases between. CDR3 DNA sequence: TGCAGTGCAACGTTTCAGGAGACCCAGTACTTC. This codes for CSATFQETQYF.

V is TRBV27 and J is TRBJ2-7; TRBD2 agrees at 10 bases. CDR1 and CDR2 from the germline V gene are MNHEY and SMNVEV (reference sequence). The CDR3 has 15 amino acids. Trimming cost V 3 bases and J 5 bases; bases outside gene matches: 7. DNA of the CDR3: TGTGCCAGCAGTTTTAGGCTAGCGGGAGCCGACGAGCAGTACTTC. This codes for CASSFRLAGADEQYF.

The chain combines TRBV5-1 with TRBJ1-1; D call uncertain. The CDR3 totals 14 residues. Germline assignment: CDR1 SGHRS and CDR2 YFSETQ. Deletions cut 0 bases from V and 4 bases from J, with 10 bases between. The CDR3 sequence is CASSLETVLTEAFF. In DNA form, the CDR3 reads TGCGCCAGCAGCTTGGAGACGGTTCTCACTGAAGCTTTCTTT.

The chain carries TRBV9 and TRBJ2-1; 9 bases are shared with TRBD2. The CDR3 extends over 15 amino acids. The V gene's germline CDR1 is SGDLS and CDR2 YYNGEE. V was clipped by 2 bases and J by 6 bases; unmatched bases: 6. CDR3 nucleotide sequence: TGTGCCAGCAGCGTTCATAGCGGGAGCGGCAATGAGCAGTTCTTC. This codes for CASSVHSGSGNEQFF.